This TCR beta chain was captured in a study of blood T cell repertoires in COVID-19. The CDR3 runs 17 residues. V was clipped by 2 bases and J by 1 base; unmatched bases: 8. Germline CDR1 reads MRHNA; CDR2 reads SNTAGT. Method: immunoSEQ multiplex PCR; TCRdb's copy keeps in-frame clones and lacks some. The table records about 170,000 clones, around 67% of them present only once. The TCR comes from a woman of 80 years or more with acute or convalescent COVID-19. Sequencing input: peripheral blood. This chain connects TRBV6-4 to TRBJ2-1; TRBD2 matches at 7 bases. CDR3 coding DNA: TGTGCCAGCAGTGACGAACCGGGACTACCATCCTACAATGAGCAGTTCTTC. It specifies CASSDEPGLPSYNEQFF.